This entry concerns a single T cell receptor (beta chain). PCR employed 60 Vbeta and 13 Jbeta primers. Assay used: immunoSEQ multiplex PCR; TCRdb lists only in-frame clones, some missing. The data contain about 130,000 clones, roughly 74% of them singletons. These data belong to a study of cytomegalovirus exposure and HLA in healthy donors. Germline V CDR1 and CDR2: MNHNY, SVGAGI (reference sequence). The CDR3 consists of 13 residues. Between the trimmed V and J ends, which lost 7 bases and 2 bases, there was a span of 11 bases. The receptor's source is a man in his forties or fifties in good health and CMV-seronegative. The rearrangement uses TRBV6-6 and TRBJ1-1; D is unresolved. The sample taken for sequencing was PBMCs. CDR3 sequence reads: CASILDTNTEAFF. CDR3 DNA: TGTGCCAGCATTTTAGACACTAACACTGAAGCTTTCTTT.